What follows are 31 T cell receptor beta chains derived from one specimen sequenced in a study of T cells in Graves' hyperthyroidism and ophthalmopathy. TCR beta CDR3 regions were amplified from RNA transcripts. First-round RT-PCR with HTBI primers amplified the TCR CDR3 region. TCRdb called the multiplex PCR reads again in MiXCR, with one record for every CDR3 protein. The sample yields around 250,000 distinct CDR3 sequences, less than 15% seen once. The material sequenced was blood. Receptors originate from a woman in her forties with Graves' hyperthyroidism that later progressed to Graves' ophthalmopathy.

This clonotype was observed at least ten times. This rearrangement joins TRBV27 to TRBJ2-1, with TRBD1 matching over 7 bases. This CDR3 has 15 residues. V trimming: 6 bases; J trimming: 4 bases; junction bases outside the gene matches: 9. Germline V CDR1 and CDR2: MNHEY, SMNVEV (reference sequence). CDR3 region: CASSSDRSLYNEQFF. In DNA, the CDR3 is TGTGCCAGCAGCTCGGACAGGTCCCTGTACAATGAGCAGTTCTTC.

This clonotype has a handful of counts. V gene TRBV20-1 combines with J gene TRBJ2-6, with 9 bases matching TRBD1. CDR3 length: 17 amino acids. The germline V gene encodes CDR1 DFQATT and CDR2 SNEGSKA (reference sequence). With V trimmed by 5 bases and J by 0 bases, 8 bases remained unmatched. The CDR3 loop reads CSARPGTGLSGANVLTF. The CDR3, as DNA: TGCAGTGCTCGTCCCGGGACAGGGCTCTCTGGGGCCAACGTCCTGACTTTC.

This clonotype occurred many times. The genes are TRBV15 and TRBJ2-7; perhaps TRBD2 as D (6 bases). The germline CDR1 and CDR2 sequences are LNHNV and YYDKDF (reference sequence). CDR3 length equals 13 residues. The V end was cut by 4 bases, the J end by 2 bases, with 9 bases between. The CDR3: CATSKREAYEQYF. For the CDR3, the DNA is TGTGCCACCAGCAAAAGGGAGGCCTACGAGCAGTACTTC.

This clonotype was counted at least ten times. The V gene is TRBV11-2, the J gene TRBJ1-2; D possibly corresponds to TRBD1 (6 bases). The ends were cut back, 5 bases at V and 3 bases at J, with 22 bases in the middle. The CDR3 is made up of 17 amino acids. Germline V gene data show CDR1 as SGHAT and CDR2 as FQNNGV. CDR3 protein: CASSGLKDRLKDYGYTF. The CDR3 DNA reads TGTGCCAGCAGCGGGCTCAAGGACAGACTCAAGGACTATGGCTACACCTTC.

Concerning this clonotype: This may arise from a read error, as a much more abundant clone is one base away. V and J are TRBV12-3 or TRBV12-4 and TRBJ2-1, with D hard to call. V lost 4 bases and J lost 6, with 16 bases in between. The CDR3 is made up of 15 amino acids. CDR3 nucleotide sequence: TGTGCCAGCAGTTCAAGCGTGGCGACCTCCAATGAGCAGTTCTTC. It yields the protein CASSSSVATSNEQFF.

This clonotype was observed many times. The gene calls are TRBV6-1 and TRBJ2-1; 13 nucleotides align to TRBD2. Germline V lookup: CDR1 MNHNS, CDR2 SASEGT. The CDR3 runs 15 residues. With V trimmed by 8 bases and J by 9 bases, 10 bases remained unmatched. The CDR3 nucleotides are TGTGCCAGCTCTGGCGGACTAGCGGGAGTGGGTGAGCAGTTCTTC. This codes for CASSGGLAGVGEQFF.

This rearrangement joins TRBV18 to TRBJ1-5; D gene unclear. The V end was cut by 4 bases, the J end by 0 bases, with 13 bases between. Germline V gene sequence: CDR1 KGHSH, CDR2 LQKENI. CDR3 size: 16 residues. CDR3 loop: CASSLTAVPSNQPQHF. CDR3 nucleotide sequence: TGTGCCAGCTCACTCACAGCGGTACCTAGCAATCAGCCCCAGCATTTT.

This clonotype has just a few counts. The gene calls are TRBV3-1 and TRBJ2-1, with D unclear. CDR3 length: 12 residues. From germline, CDR1 is LGHDT and CDR2 YNNKEL (reference sequence). V lost 0 bases, J lost 10 bases, and 7 bases lay in between. CDR3 DNA sequence: TGTGCCAGCAGCCAAGATAAGGGCGAGCAGTTCTTC. Its translation is CASSQDKGEQFF.

This clonotype turned up a few times. V gene TRBV4-3 combines with J gene TRBJ2-2; 10 bases are a match to TRBD2. Trimming cost V 0 bases and J 0 bases; bases outside gene matches: 19. The CDR3 covers 23 residues. Germline CDR1 reads LGHNA; CDR2 reads YSLEER. In DNA form, the CDR3 reads TGCGCCAGCAGCCAAGATCCCCGGGAAAGCGGGAGGGAAGGTGGTGCGAACACCGGGGAGCTGTTTTTT. Its protein product is CASSQDPRESGREGGANTGELFF.

With regard to this clonotype: This may arise from a read error, as a much more abundant clone is one base away. This sequence joins TRBV7-9 and TRBJ2-1; TRBD2 matches at 12 bases. CDR3 length equals 15 residues. Germline CDR1 and CDR2: SEHNR and FQNEAQ (reference sequence). Written as DNA, the CDR3 is TGTGCTAGCAGCTCCGCGACTAGCGGGAGAGATAAGCAGTTCTTC. This translates into CASSSATSGRDKQFF.

This clonotype was recorded a few times. This chain joins TRBV9 and TRBJ2-1; the match to TRBD1 covers 10 bases. The junction had 3 bases not matched to a gene; V was cut back by 1 base and J by 5 bases. Germline V gene data show CDR1 as SGDLS and CDR2 as YYNGEE. This CDR3 has 15 residues. The CDR3 here is CASSVRQGADNEQFF. The CDR3 nucleotides read TGTGCCAGCAGCGTACGACAGGGGGCCGACAATGAGCAGTTCTTC.

At least ten counts were recorded for this clonotype. The V and J genes are TRBV28 and TRBJ2-7; D unclear. The CDR3 is 12 amino acids. The germline V gene encodes CDR1 MDHEN and CDR2 SYDVKM. V dropped 2 bases and J dropped 7 bases, with 9 bases sitting between them. The CDR3 region is CASSLPPGEQYF. The DNA of the CDR3 is TGTGCCAGCAGTTTACCCCCCGGTGAGCAGTACTTC.

The chain combines TRBV20-1 with TRBJ1-5; tentatively, D is TRBD1 (5 bases). Germline V gene sequence: CDR1 DFQATT, CDR2 SNEGSKA (reference sequence). CDR3 length: 14 amino acids. V lost 5 bases and J 2 bases, leaving 13 bases between the germline ends. CDR3 DNA sequence: TGCAGTGCTCCCAGGGATATCGGCAATCAGCCCCAGCATTTT. Residues: CSAPRDIGNQPQHF.

Turning to this clonotype: This may stem from a read error, because a much larger clone lies one nucleotide away. This chain uses TRBV15 with TRBJ1-4, with D perhaps TRBD1 (5 bases). This CDR3 region has 16 residues. Trimming shortened V by 1 base and J by 7 bases, and 16 bases separated the two germline ends. Germline V lookup: CDR1 LNHNV, CDR2 YYDKDF (reference sequence). CDR3 sequence reads: CATSRGEIGAGEKLFF. DNA of the CDR3: TGTGCCACCAGCAGAGGTGAAATAGGGGCGGGTGAAAAACTGTTTTTT.

The sample holds a few counts of this clonotype. The chain couples TRBV6-1 to TRBJ1-2; 8 bases align to TRBD1. With V trimmed by 1 base and J by 5 bases, 6 bases remained unmatched. The CDR3 is made up of 15 amino acids. CDR1 and CDR2 (germline): MNHNS, SASEGT. CDR3: CASSEGTGIGYGYTF. The CDR3 nucleotides read TGTGCCAGCAGTGAAGGGACAGGGATAGGGTATGGCTACACCTTC.

The sample holds a few counts of this clonotype. This could be a read error, since a much larger clone is one nucleotide away. V usage is TRBV11-2 and J usage is TRBJ2-7; 7 bases line up with TRBD1. V was pared by 2 bases and J by 3 bases, with 19 bases of the junction left unmatched. This CDR3 contains 19 residues. Looked up from germline, CDR1 is SGHAT and CDR2 is FQNNGV. CDR3 DNA: TGTGCCAGCAGCTTATTCTCAGTGAGACAGGGCCTTAAGAACTACGAGCAGTACTTC. Translating it yields CASSLFSVRQGLKNYEQYF.

This chain connects TRBV2 to TRBJ1-5; 9 bases are shared with TRBD1. Germline V gene sequence: CDR1 SNHLY, CDR2 FYNNEI. The junction had 8 bases not matched to a gene; V was cut back by 8 bases and J by 6 bases. The CDR3 runs to 14 residues. The CDR3 reads CASATGTGRQPQHF. Written as DNA, the CDR3 is TGTGCCAGCGCTACCGGGACAGGGCGTCAGCCCCAGCATTTT.

The chain is built from TRBV24-1 and TRBJ2-5, with 9 positions matching TRBD2. The germline V gene encodes CDR1 KGHDR and CDR2 SFDVKD. The CDR3 sequence is 14 residues long. Losses at the gene ends were 4 bases for V and 3 bases for J; bases not matched to a gene: 2. The CDR3 DNA reads as TGTGCCACCAGTGAGCGGACTAGCGAAGAGACCCAGTACTTC. The encoded protein is CATSERTSEETQYF.

This clonotype was found many times. This chain connects TRBV12-3 or TRBV12-4 to TRBJ2-7; D gene unclear. The CDR3 is 20 amino acids. V shed 6 bases and J shed 0 bases, with 30 bases lying between them. The CDR3 sequence: CASSRLNGGLGLWASYEQYF. In DNA, the CDR3 is TGTGCCAGCAGCCGTCTTAACGGCGGCCTCGGCCTCTGGGCCTCCTACGAGCAGTACTTC.

This clonotype was recorded many times. The chain couples TRBV28 to TRBJ2-7, with 9 bases fitting TRBD2. With V trimmed by 1 base and J by 2 bases, 3 bases remained unmatched. Germline loops: CDR1 MDHEN, CDR2 SYDVKM. The CDR3 has 15 amino acids. CDR3: CASSLLTSGTYEQYF. The CDR3 DNA reads TGTGCCAGCAGTTTATTGACTAGCGGAACCTACGAGCAGTACTTC.

The rearrangement links TRBV2 to TRBJ1-2; D call uncertain. This CDR3 has 14 residues. The ends were cut back, 1 base at V and 8 bases at J, with 14 bases in the middle. The germline gives CDR1 SNHLY, CDR2 FYNNEI. The CDR3 spells CASSEGPGFGGYTF. The DNA for the CDR3 is TGTGCCAGCAGTGAAGGTCCGGGGTTCGGGGGCTACACCTTC.

The rearrangement joins TRBV20-1 to TRBJ2-1; TRBD2 aligns across 9 bases. This CDR3 is 14 amino acids long. J lost 2 bases, V lost 3 bases, and 2 bases had no gene match. The germline V gene has CDR1 DFQATT and CDR2 SNEGSKA (reference sequence). The CDR3 here is CSASAGGTYNEQFF. The CDR3 DNA is TGCAGTGCTAGTGCGGGAGGGACCTACAATGAGCAGTTCTTC.

This clonotype has at least ten counts. The chain's CDR3 is CAWNRILTGDTEAFF. For the CDR3, the DNA is TGTGCCTGGAACCGCATATTGACAGGCGACACTGAAGCTTTCTTT. This chain uses TRBV30 with TRBJ1-1, with D maybe TRBD1 (6 bases). Germline lookup yields CDR1 GTSNPN and CDR2 SVGIG (reference sequence). V gave up 4 bases and J gave up 3 bases, with 18 bases separating them. The CDR3 totals 15 residues.

This clonotype was found many times. J is TRBJ2-5 and V is TRBV11-2, with TRBD2 matching over 7 bases. Germline V gene sequence: CDR1 SGHAT, CDR2 FQNNGV. The CDR3 extends over 16 amino acids. V lost 1 base and J lost 2; bases outside the gene matches: 7. In DNA form, the CDR3 reads TGTGCCAGCAGCTTAGGCCTAACTAGCGCACAAGAGACCCAGTACTTC. Translation: CASSLGLTSAQETQYF.

This clonotype was seen repeatedly, ten times or more. The chain combines TRBV2 with TRBJ1-1; D unresolved. CDR3 length: 13 residues. Between the trimmed V and J ends, which lost 6 bases and 1 base, there was a span of 9 bases. Germline CDR1 SNHLY, CDR2 FYNNEI. CDR3 in DNA: TGTGCCAGCAGCTCCTTGAAGAACACTGAAGCTTTCTTT. This sequence encodes CASSSLKNTEAFF.

This chain uses TRBV19 with TRBJ1-1, with TRBD1 matching 10 bases. J was trimmed by 5 bases and V by 2 bases; bases with no gene match: 8. CDR1 and CDR2 (germline): LNHDA, SQIVND (reference sequence). The CDR3 runs 16 residues. CDR3 DNA sequence: TGTGCCAGTAGTATAACGACAGGGGGCGCGGGTACTGAAGCTTTCTTT. This encodes CASSITTGGAGTEAFF.

There are many counts of this clonotype. The gene calls are TRBV2 and TRBJ2-1; 8 bases agree with TRBD2. V shed 2 bases and J 10 bases; nucleotides not matched to a gene: 4. This CDR3 has 13 amino acids. Germline values: CDR1 SNHLY, CDR2 FYNNEI. The CDR3 bases are TGTGCCAGCAGTGAACGTCGGGAGGGCGAGCAGTTCTTC. Translating it yields CASSERREGEQFF.

This clonotype came up many times. The chain has TRBV20-1 and TRBJ2-7; 7 bases fit TRBD2. CDR3 length: 13 amino acids. Germline assignment: CDR1 DFQATT and CDR2 SNEGSKA (reference sequence). J gave up 8 bases and V 3 bases, and 10 bases lay outside the gene matches. As DNA, the CDR3 is TGCAGTGCTAGGGGTAGCGGGTTCATTCAGCAGTACTTC. It translates to CSARGSGFIQQYF.

This clonotype was seen a few times. This chain connects TRBV7-2 to TRBJ1-6; unclear D gene. Germline V lookup: CDR1 SGHTA, CDR2 FQGNSA. V lost 1 base to trimming and J lost 10 bases, with 14 bases between them. The CDR3 length is 15 residues. The CDR3, as DNA: TGTGCCAGCAGCTTAGTGTCCCCCTTTGGGTCACCCCTCCACTTT. Residues: CASSLVSPFGSPLHF. The full variable domain, rest sourced from reference TRBV7-2 and TRBJ1-6, is GAGVSQSPSNKVTEKGKDVELRCDPISGHTALYWYRQSLGQGLEFLIYFQGNSAPDKSGLPSDRFSAERTGGSVSTLTIQRTQQEDSAVYLCASSLVSPFGSPLHFGNGTRLTVT.

This clonotype was detected many times. The J gene is TRBJ2-1, the V gene TRBV6-5; no clear D gene. Trimming pared 0 bases from V and 0 bases from J, leaving 9 bases between. Germline V CDR1 and CDR2: MNHEY, SVGAGI. This CDR3 region has 16 residues. The CDR3 spells CASSYSWPSSYNEQFF. CDR3 DNA: TGTGCCAGCAGTTACTCGTGGCCGAGCTCCTACAATGAGCAGTTCTTC.

This clonotype was recorded many times. The chain couples TRBV28 to TRBJ1-1, with D tentatively TRBD1 (6 bases). Trimming left V 5 bases short and J 5 bases short, with 12 bases between. This CDR3 spans 13 amino acids. Germline V gene data show CDR1 as MDHEN and CDR2 as SYDVKM. The CDR3 DNA is TGTGCCAGCAGTCGCCGGGGGGCTACTGAAGCTTTCTTT. Encoded protein: CASSRRGATEAFF.